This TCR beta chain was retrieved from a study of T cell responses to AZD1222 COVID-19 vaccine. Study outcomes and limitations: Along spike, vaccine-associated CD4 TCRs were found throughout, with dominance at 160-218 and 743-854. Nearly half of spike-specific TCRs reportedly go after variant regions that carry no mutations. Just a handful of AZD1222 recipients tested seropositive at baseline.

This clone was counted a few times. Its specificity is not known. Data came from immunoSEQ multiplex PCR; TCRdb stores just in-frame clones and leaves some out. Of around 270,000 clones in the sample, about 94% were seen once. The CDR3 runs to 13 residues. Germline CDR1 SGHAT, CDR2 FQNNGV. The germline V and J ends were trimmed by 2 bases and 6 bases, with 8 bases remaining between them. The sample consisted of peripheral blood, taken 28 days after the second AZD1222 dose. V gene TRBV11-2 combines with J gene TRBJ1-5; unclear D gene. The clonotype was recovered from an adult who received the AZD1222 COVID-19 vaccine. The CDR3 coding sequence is TGTGCCAGCAGCTTATTTCTGGGTCAGCCCCAGCATTTT. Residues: CASSLFLGQPQHF.